This T cell receptor beta chain is from a study of blood T cell repertoires in COVID-19. Study in general: PBMCs, B-cell-depleted T cells, or T cells were the source of the cDNA or gDNA that made up the material.

The CDR3 length is 16 residues. Germline V gene data show CDR1 as SNHLY and CDR2 as FYNNEI. Trimming shortened V by 5 bases and J by 4 bases, and 17 bases separated the two germline ends. In the original workflow: Amplifying reference gene primers gave estimates of nucleated cell counts. Sequencing used immunoSEQ multiplex PCR; TCRdb keeps in-frame clones, though not all of them. That table is the source of V, J and clone size, and D and trimming were worked out from the DNA. The table shows about 280,000 clones, with 86% occurring only once. Followed longitudinally, the Seattle patients had been enrolled during active infection.

The receptor comes from a woman in her 70s with COVID-19, enrolled during active disease. Sequencing was carried out using peripheral blood. V is TRBV2 and J is TRBJ2-2; possibly TRBD1 for D (6 bases). The CDR3 coding sequence is TGTGCCAGCAGTAACAGGGCCAGTTACGGCACCGGGGAGCTGTTTTTT. This codes for CASSNRASYGTGELFF.